Listed below are T cell receptor beta chains from one sample, sequenced in a study of cytomegalovirus exposure and HLA in healthy donors. Using immunoSEQ multiplex PCR, the repertoire was profiled, and TCRdb retains in-frame clones only, with some absent. The table lists 45,000 to 60,000 clones. Sample: PBMCs. These receptors were collected from a woman between 40 and 55 years old in good health and CMV-seronegative. Both conserved end residues are part of each CDR3. Fields, in order: J gene, V gene, CDR3 length, CDR3 protein.

j_call: TRBJ2-3; v_call: TRBV7-6; cdr3_length: 22; cdr3_aa: CASSLAAGTSGGADRSADTQYF
j_call: TRBJ1-6; v_call: TRBV30; cdr3_length: 13; cdr3_aa: CAWSRTGGSPLHF
j_call: TRBJ2-5; v_call: TRBV4-3; cdr3_length: 16; cdr3_aa: CASSQVRIGAQETQYF
j_call: TRBJ2-2; v_call: TRBV9; cdr3_length: 17; cdr3_aa: CASSGVGGDSNTGELFF
j_call: TRBJ2-2; v_call: TRBV28; cdr3_length: 13; cdr3_aa: CASSPPNTGELFF
j_call: TRBJ2-5; v_call: TRBV7-2; cdr3_length: 11; cdr3_aa: CASSEQETQYF
j_call: TRBJ1-2; v_call: TRBV28; cdr3_length: 11; cdr3_aa: CASSSNYGYTF
j_call: TRBJ1-3; v_call: TRBV13; cdr3_length: 17; cdr3_aa: CASSYKTGFVSGNTIYF
j_call: TRBJ2-2; v_call: TRBV10-3; cdr3_length: 15; cdr3_aa: CAISERGQGTGELFF
j_call: TRBJ2-1; v_call: TRBV7-2; cdr3_length: 16; cdr3_aa: CASSLGRGEGGNEQFF
j_call: TRBJ2-1; v_call: TRBV28; cdr3_length: 14; cdr3_aa: CASSSPLGANEQFF
j_call: TRBJ1-1; v_call: TRBV5-1; cdr3_length: 15; cdr3_aa: CASSLWGGWNTEAFF
j_call: TRBJ2-7; v_call: TRBV2; cdr3_length: 14; cdr3_aa: CASSASGVTYEQYF
j_call: TRBJ1-5; v_call: TRBV14; cdr3_length: 15; cdr3_aa: CASSQDRQGIPPQHF
j_call: TRBJ2-7; v_call: TRBV18; cdr3_length: 15; cdr3_aa: CASSPLDRGVYEQYF
j_call: -; v_call: TRBV6-1; cdr3_length: 15; cdr3_aa: CASSETPGDSYEQYF
j_call: TRBJ1-1; v_call: TRBV6-1; cdr3_length: 16; cdr3_aa: CASSGGTRPSHTEAFF
j_call: TRBJ2-3; v_call: TRBV28; cdr3_length: 16; cdr3_aa: CASSTPRDSFTDTQYF
j_call: TRBJ1-1; v_call: TRBV5-1; cdr3_length: 15; cdr3_aa: CASSPEGRLNTEAFF
j_call: TRBJ2-5; v_call: TRBV5-6; cdr3_length: 16; cdr3_aa: CASSLGGTGGSKTQYF
j_call: TRBJ2-3; v_call: TRBV19; cdr3_length: 15; cdr3_aa: CASLTGNPDTDTQYF
j_call: TRBJ1-2; v_call: TRBV4-2; cdr3_length: 15; cdr3_aa: CASSPGQGTYYGYTF
j_call: TRBJ2-7; v_call: TRBV28; cdr3_length: 14; cdr3_aa: CASTKTGRGYEQYF
j_call: TRBJ2-3; v_call: TRBV11-3; cdr3_length: 14; cdr3_aa: CASSLDRGADTQYF
j_call: TRBJ1-1; v_call: TRBV14; cdr3_length: 15; cdr3_aa: CASSQRQGLMAEAFF
j_call: TRBJ1-1; v_call: TRBV30; cdr3_length: 11; cdr3_aa: CAWGQATEAFF
j_call: TRBJ1-5; v_call: TRBV6-6; cdr3_length: 15; cdr3_aa: CASSWGQGSNQPQHF
j_call: TRBJ1-5; v_call: TRBV2; cdr3_length: 14; cdr3_aa: CASSKDSRNQHQHF
j_call: TRBJ2-2; v_call: TRBV10-3; cdr3_length: 15; cdr3_aa: CAISENSGGAGELFF
j_call: TRBJ2-3; v_call: TRBV5-6; cdr3_length: 16; cdr3_aa: CASSLGTSVSTDTQYF
j_call: TRBJ2-7; v_call: TRBV15; cdr3_length: 14; cdr3_aa: CATSKRQDGYEQYF
j_call: TRBJ2-5; v_call: TRBV5-1; cdr3_length: 15; cdr3_aa: CASLPGQGFQETQYF
j_call: TRBJ2-5; v_call: TRBV6-1; cdr3_length: 14; cdr3_aa: CASSVFFVGETQYF
j_call: TRBJ2-1; v_call: TRBV25-1; cdr3_length: 18; cdr3_aa: CASSGWTGQLNKYNEQFF
j_call: TRBJ1-2; v_call: TRBV10-3; cdr3_length: 14; cdr3_aa: CAIAAGGVNYGYTF
j_call: TRBJ1-1; v_call: TRBV5-1; cdr3_length: 16; cdr3_aa: CASSWGGGTARAEAFF
j_call: TRBJ2-3; v_call: TRBV9; cdr3_length: 14; cdr3_aa: CASSVTQGEDTQYF
j_call: TRBJ2-7; v_call: TRBV4-2; cdr3_length: 14; cdr3_aa: CASSPTGRSYEQYF
j_call: TRBJ1-2; v_call: TRBV6-1; cdr3_length: 17; cdr3_aa: CASSVPSGTGINYGYTF
j_call: TRBJ1-6; v_call: TRBV5-3; cdr3_length: 12; cdr3_aa: CAVQGWNSPLHF
j_call: TRBJ2-1; v_call: TRBV7-9; cdr3_length: 14; cdr3_aa: CASSLGLAGDEQFF
j_call: TRBJ1-2; v_call: TRBV19; cdr3_length: 14; cdr3_aa: CASCFTETGYGYTF
j_call: TRBJ1-2; v_call: TRBV5-1; cdr3_length: 15; cdr3_aa: CASSPQTGAAYGYTF
j_call: TRBJ1-5; v_call: TRBV7-9; cdr3_length: 16; cdr3_aa: CASSSTDGGNVQPQHF
j_call: TRBJ2-7; v_call: TRBV18; cdr3_length: 16; cdr3_aa: CASSRSEQGDSYEQYF
j_call: TRBJ1-5; v_call: TRBV28; cdr3_length: 12; cdr3_aa: CASSPPTGPQHF
j_call: TRBJ1-2; v_call: TRBV28; cdr3_length: 14; cdr3_aa: CASRLGPDNYGYTF
j_call: TRBJ1-1; v_call: TRBV29-1; cdr3_length: 15; cdr3_aa: CSVVGLGGKNTEAFF
j_call: TRBJ2-7; v_call: TRBV11-2; cdr3_length: 17; cdr3_aa: CASSVIRASGGVRQQYF
j_call: TRBJ1-1; v_call: TRBV5-1; cdr3_length: 16; cdr3_aa: CASSLVQGASNTEAFF
j_call: TRBJ1-2; v_call: TRBV5-1; cdr3_length: 13; cdr3_aa: CASSPGQGEGYTF
j_call: TRBJ1-1; v_call: TRBV19; cdr3_length: 17; cdr3_aa: CASSIGEGTGRFGEAFF
j_call: TRBJ2-7; v_call: TRBV11-3; cdr3_length: 14; cdr3_aa: CASSTGHSSIEQYF
j_call: TRBJ2-1; v_call: TRBV5-1; cdr3_length: 15; cdr3_aa: CASRPGQGSDNEQFF
j_call: TRBJ2-7; v_call: TRBV19; cdr3_length: 14; cdr3_aa: CASSGQGITYEQYF
j_call: TRBJ2-7; v_call: TRBV5-1; cdr3_length: 14; cdr3_aa: CASSFRQGMDEQYF
j_call: TRBJ1-6; v_call: TRBV27; cdr3_length: 16; cdr3_aa: CASRPGQAQYNSPLHF
j_call: TRBJ1-4; v_call: TRBV6-1; cdr3_length: 15; cdr3_aa: CASSGTGLANEKLFF
j_call: TRBJ1-6; v_call: TRBV18; cdr3_length: 14; cdr3_aa: CASSPTRDNSPLHF